This T cell receptor (beta chain) was documented in a study of a mutant IDH1 vaccine in newly diagnosed glioma. Study-level information: Treated patients had a mean age of approximately 40 years and a sex split that was roughly 60% male and 37.5% female.

The germline CDR1 and CDR2 sequences are PRHDT and FYEKMQ (reference sequence). V lost 3 bases and J lost 8, with 13 bases in between. CDR3 length: 13 residues. Data came from immunoSEQ multiplex PCR; TCRdb stores just in-frame clones and leaves some out. Of tens of thousands of clones listed, approximately 80% are singletons. Details on this clone: Its antigen is undetermined.

Time point here: week 47, end of study. The study gave 300 ug of mutant IDH1 20-mer peptide per vaccine dose, with topical imiquimod. The source is a woman in her 40s with glioma. Some clones in this sample may be carry-over from other donors' samples. Sequencing was performed on PBMCs, taken from a glioma patient whose treatment included an IDH1 peptide vaccine. The genes are TRBV13 and TRBJ1-2, with D possibly being TRBD1 (5 bases). The CDR3, as DNA: TGTGCCAGCAGCTTGGTGGGGGGGAGAGGCTACACCTTC. This codes for CASSLVGGRGYTF. Based on the CDR3 plus reference TRBV13 and TRBJ1-2, the full variable domain is AAGVIQSPRHLIKEKRETATLKCYPIPRHDTVYWYQQGPGQDPQFLISFYEKMQSDKGSIPDRFSAQQFSDYHSELNMSSLELGDSALYFCASSLVGGRGYTFGSGTRLTVV.